The text below deals with one T cell receptor beta chain. CDR1 SEHNR and CDR2 FQNEAQ come from the germline V gene (reference sequence). This CDR3 has 15 residues. The ends were cut back, 5 bases at V and 2 bases at J, with 15 bases in the middle. The source of the sample is a study of cytomegalovirus exposure and HLA in healthy donors. PCR used 60 Vbeta primers and 13 Jbeta primers. The assay was immunoSEQ multiplex PCR, and TCRdb's table has in-frame clones only and misses some. Here the sample spans 150,000 or so clones, about 85% being singletons. The sample was PBMCs. The chain carries TRBV7-9 and TRBJ1-1, with TRBD1 as a possible D gene (6 bases). This TCR derives from a man younger than 45 in good health and CMV-seropositive. This chain's CDR3 is CASSTGDRSNTEAFF. CDR3 DNA: TGTGCCAGCAGCACCGGAGACAGGAGTAACACTGAAGCTTTCTTT.